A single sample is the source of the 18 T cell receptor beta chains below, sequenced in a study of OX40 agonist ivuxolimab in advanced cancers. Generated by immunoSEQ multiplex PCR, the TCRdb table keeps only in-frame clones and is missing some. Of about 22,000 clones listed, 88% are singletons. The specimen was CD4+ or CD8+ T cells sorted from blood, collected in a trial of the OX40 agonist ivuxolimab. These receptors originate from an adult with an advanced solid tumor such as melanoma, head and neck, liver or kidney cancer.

DNA of the CDR3: TGTGCCAGCAGAGTCCTAGAGGGACTAGCGGGAGGCCATGAGCAGTTCTTC. Amino acids: CASRVLEGLAGGHEQFF. The rearrangement uses TRBV7-2 and TRBJ2-1; TRBD2 aligns across 15 bases. There are 17 residues in the CDR3. CDR1 SGHTA and CDR2 FQGNSA come from the germline V gene. Losses at the gene ends were 6 bases for V and 8 bases for J; bases not matched to a gene: 11.

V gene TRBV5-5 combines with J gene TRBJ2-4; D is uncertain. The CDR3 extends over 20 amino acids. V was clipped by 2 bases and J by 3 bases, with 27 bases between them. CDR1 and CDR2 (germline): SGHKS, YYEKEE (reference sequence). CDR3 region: CASSFPPHDSRPRVKNIQYF. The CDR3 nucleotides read TGTGCCAGCAGCTTTCCCCCTCACGACTCTCGGCCTCGAGTCAAAAACATTCAGTACTTC.

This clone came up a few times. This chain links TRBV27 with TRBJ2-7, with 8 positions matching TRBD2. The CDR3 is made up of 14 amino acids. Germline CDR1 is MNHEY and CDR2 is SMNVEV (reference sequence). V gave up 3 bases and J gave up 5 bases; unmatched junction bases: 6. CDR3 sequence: CASSLGFSGDEQYF. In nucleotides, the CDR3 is TGTGCCAGCAGTTTGGGTTTTAGCGGGGACGAGCAGTACTTC.

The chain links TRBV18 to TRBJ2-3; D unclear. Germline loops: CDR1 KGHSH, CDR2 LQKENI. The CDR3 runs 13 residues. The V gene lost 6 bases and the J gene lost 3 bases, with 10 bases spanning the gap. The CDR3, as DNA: TGTGCCAGCTCCCCTCGTAAGACAGATACGCAGTATTTT. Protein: CASSPRKTDTQYF.

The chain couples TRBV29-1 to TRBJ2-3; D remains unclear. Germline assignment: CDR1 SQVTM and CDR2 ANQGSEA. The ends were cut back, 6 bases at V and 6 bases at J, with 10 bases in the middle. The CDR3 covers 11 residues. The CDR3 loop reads CSVDPGDTQYF. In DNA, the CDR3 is TGCAGCGTCGACCCTGGGGATACGCAGTATTTT.

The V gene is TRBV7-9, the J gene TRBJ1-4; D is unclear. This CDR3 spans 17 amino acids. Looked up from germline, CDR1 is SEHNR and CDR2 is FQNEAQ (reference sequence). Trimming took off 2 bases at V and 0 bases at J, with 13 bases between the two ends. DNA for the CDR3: TGTGCCAGCAGCTTATGGACGTATAGAGCAACTAATGAAAAACTGTTTTTT. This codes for CASSLWTYRATNEKLFF. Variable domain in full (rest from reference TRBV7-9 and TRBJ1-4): DTGVSQNPRHKITKRGQNVTFRCDPISEHNRLYWYRQTLGQGPEFLTYFQNEAQLEKSRLLSDRFSAERPKGSFSTLEIQRTEQGDSAMYLCASSLWTYRATNEKLFFGSGTQLSVL.

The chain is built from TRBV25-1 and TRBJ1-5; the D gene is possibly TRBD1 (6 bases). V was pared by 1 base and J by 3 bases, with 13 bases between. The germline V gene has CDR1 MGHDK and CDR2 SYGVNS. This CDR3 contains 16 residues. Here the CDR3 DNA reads TGTGCCAGCAGTGAATCTACGGGGGGCCTCAATCAGCCCCAGCATTTT. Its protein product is CASSESTGGLNQPQHF.

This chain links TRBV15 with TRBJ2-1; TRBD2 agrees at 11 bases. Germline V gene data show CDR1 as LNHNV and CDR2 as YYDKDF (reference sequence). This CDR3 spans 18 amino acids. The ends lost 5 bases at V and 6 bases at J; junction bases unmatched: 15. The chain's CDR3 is CATSPSGTSGNLGNEQFF. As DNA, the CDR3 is TGTGCCACCAGCCCGAGTGGGACTAGCGGTAACCTCGGCAATGAGCAGTTCTTC.

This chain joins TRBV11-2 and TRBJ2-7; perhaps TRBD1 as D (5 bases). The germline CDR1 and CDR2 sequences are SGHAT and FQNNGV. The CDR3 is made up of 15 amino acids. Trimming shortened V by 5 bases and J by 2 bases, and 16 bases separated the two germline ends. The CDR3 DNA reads TGTGCCAGCAGCCGTGACAGAGTATTCCCCTACGAGCAGTACTTC. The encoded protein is CASSRDRVFPYEQYF.

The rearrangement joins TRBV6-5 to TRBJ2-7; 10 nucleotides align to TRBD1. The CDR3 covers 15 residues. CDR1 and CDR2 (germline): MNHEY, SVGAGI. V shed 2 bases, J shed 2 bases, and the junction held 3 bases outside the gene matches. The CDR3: CASSYPGQGTYEQYF. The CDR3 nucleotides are TGTGCCAGCAGTTACCCGGGACAGGGGACCTACGAGCAGTACTTC.

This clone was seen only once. The CDR3 DNA follows: TGTGCCACCAGCAGAGATTCGTTCTGGGGGAACACAGATACGCAGTATTTT. Translated, it gives CATSRDSFWGNTDTQYF. The chain links TRBV15 to TRBJ2-3; D is tentatively TRBD1 or TRBD2 (5 bases each). Between the trimmed V and J ends, which lost 0 bases and 2 bases, there was a span of 15 bases. CDR1 is LNHNV, CDR2 YYDKDF, per germline (reference sequence). The CDR3 has 17 amino acids.

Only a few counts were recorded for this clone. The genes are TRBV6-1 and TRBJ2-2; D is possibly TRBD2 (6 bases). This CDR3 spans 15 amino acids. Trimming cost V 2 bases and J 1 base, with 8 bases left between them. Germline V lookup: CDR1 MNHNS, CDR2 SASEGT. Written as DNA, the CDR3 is TGTGCCAGCAGTGAACTGGGACTGAACACCGGGGAGCTGTTTTTT. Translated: CASSELGLNTGELFF.

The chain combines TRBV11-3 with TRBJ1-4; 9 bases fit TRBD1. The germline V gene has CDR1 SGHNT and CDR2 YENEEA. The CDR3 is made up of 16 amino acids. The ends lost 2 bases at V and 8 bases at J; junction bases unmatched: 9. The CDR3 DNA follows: TGTGCCAGCAGCTTATCCACAGGGGGCCCAAAGGAAAAACTGTTTTTT. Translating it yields CASSLSTGGPKEKLFF.

CDR3 region: CASSSGPGNRGETQYF. CDR3 bases: TGTGCCAGCAGCTCAGGACCGGGGAACAGGGGAGAGACCCAGTACTTC. The V call is TRBV7-9, the J call TRBJ2-5; TRBD1 matches at 7 bases. The CDR3 runs to 16 residues. Trimming at V came to 4 bases and at J to 4 bases, leaving 12 bases not matched to a gene. Germline loops: CDR1 SEHNR, CDR2 FQNEAQ (reference sequence).

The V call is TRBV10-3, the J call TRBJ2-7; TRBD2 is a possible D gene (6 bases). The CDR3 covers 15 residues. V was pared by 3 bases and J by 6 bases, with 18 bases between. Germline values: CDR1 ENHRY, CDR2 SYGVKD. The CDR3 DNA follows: TGTGCCATCAGTGACCGCTCGGAGGGATTGAGCGAGCAGTACTTC. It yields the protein CAISDRSEGLSEQYF.

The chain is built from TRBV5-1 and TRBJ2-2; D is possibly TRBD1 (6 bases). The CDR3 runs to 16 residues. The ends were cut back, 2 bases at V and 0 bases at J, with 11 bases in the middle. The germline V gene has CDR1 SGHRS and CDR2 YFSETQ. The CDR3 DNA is TGCGCCAGCAGCTTTATCGGACAGTCGAACACCGGGGAGCTGTTTTTT. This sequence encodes CASSFIGQSNTGELFF. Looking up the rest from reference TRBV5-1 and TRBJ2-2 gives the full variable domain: KAGVTQTPRYLIKTRGQQVTLSCSPISGHRSVSWYQQTPGQGLQFLFEYFSETQRNKGNFPGRFSGRQFSNSRSEMNVSTLELGDSALYLCASSFIGQSNTGELFFGEGSRLTVL.

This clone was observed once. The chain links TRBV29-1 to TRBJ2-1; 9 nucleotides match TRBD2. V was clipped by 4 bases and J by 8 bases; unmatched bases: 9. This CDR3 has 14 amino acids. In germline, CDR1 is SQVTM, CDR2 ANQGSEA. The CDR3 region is CSVGEAGGGYEQFF. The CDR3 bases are TGCAGCGTTGGTGAAGCGGGAGGAGGGTATGAGCAGTTCTTC.

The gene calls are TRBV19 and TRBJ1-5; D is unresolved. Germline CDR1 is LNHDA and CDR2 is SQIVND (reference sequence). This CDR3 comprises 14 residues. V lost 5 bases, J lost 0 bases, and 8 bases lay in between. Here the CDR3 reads CASSPTDSNQPQHF. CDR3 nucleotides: TGTGCCAGTAGTCCAACAGATAGCAATCAGCCCCAGCATTTT. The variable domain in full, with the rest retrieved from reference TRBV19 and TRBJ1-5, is DGGITQSPKYLFRKEGQNVTLSCEQNLNHDAMYWYRQDPGQGLRLIYYSQIVNDFQKGDIAEGYSVSREKKESFPLTVTSAQKNPTAFYLCASSPTDSNQPQHFGDGTRLSIL.